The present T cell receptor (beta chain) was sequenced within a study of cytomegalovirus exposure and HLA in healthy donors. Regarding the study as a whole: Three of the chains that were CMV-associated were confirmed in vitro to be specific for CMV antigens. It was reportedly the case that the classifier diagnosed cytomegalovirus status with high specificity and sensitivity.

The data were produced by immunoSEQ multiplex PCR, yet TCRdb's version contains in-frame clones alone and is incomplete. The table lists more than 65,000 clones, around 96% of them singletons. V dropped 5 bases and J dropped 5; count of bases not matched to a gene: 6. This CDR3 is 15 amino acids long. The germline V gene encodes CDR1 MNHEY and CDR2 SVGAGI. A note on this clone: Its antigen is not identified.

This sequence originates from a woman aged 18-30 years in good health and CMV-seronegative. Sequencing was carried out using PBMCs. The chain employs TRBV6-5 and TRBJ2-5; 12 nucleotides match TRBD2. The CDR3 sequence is CASSLGLAGGETQYF. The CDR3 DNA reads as TGTGCCAGCAGTCTGGGGCTAGCGGGAGGGGAGACCCAGTACTTC.